Given below is one T cell receptor beta chain in context. From the RT-PCR reads, TCRdb called clonotypes with MiXCR, one entry per CDR3 protein. The sample yields hundreds of thousands of distinct CDR3 sequences, roughly 17% seen once. This record belongs to a study of patients and donors after allogeneic stem cell transplantation. The CDR3 loop spans 12 amino acids. Trimming removed 8 bases from V and 8 bases from J, with 15 bases in between. J is TRBJ1-2 and V is TRBV12-3 or TRBV12-4, with D uncertain. This TCR was recovered from a human donor who was either an allogeneic HSCT recipient or a stem cell or donor lymphocyte infusion donor (not recorded which). It is not recorded whose cells these are; they may come from a transplant donor. Specimen: blood, either unsorted or a sorted T cell fraction (not recorded which). The CDR3 nucleotides read TGTGCCAGCGCCCCGAGGGCGGGGGGCTACACCTTC. Encoded protein: CASAPRAGGYTF.